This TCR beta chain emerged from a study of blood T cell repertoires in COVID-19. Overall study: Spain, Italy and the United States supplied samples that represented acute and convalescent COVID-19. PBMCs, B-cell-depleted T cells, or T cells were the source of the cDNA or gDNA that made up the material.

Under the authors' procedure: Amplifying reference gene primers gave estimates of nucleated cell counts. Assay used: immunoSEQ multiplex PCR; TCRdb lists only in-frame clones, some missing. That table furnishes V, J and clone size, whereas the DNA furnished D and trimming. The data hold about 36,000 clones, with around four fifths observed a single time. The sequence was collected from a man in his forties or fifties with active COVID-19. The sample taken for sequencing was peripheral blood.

The CDR3 bases are TGTGCCAGCAGTTCGCCCGGGACAGTGTCCTACGAGCAGTACTTC. As protein: CASSSPGTVSYEQYF. The rearrangement uses TRBV6-2 or TRBV6-3 and TRBJ2-7, with 7 bases matching TRBD1. CDR3 size: 15 residues. Germline CDR1 is MNHEY and CDR2 is SVGEGT. J was trimmed by 1 base and V by 4 bases; bases with no gene match: 7.